This T cell receptor (beta chain) was identified during a study of blood T cell repertoires in COVID-19. Study overall: Acute and convalescent COVID-19 samples came from the United States, Italy and Spain.

Sequencing used immunoSEQ multiplex PCR; TCRdb keeps in-frame clones, though not all of them. The table shows some 340,000 clones, with roughly 85% occurring only once. The receptor's source is a woman aged 18-29 years with acute or convalescent COVID-19. The source material was peripheral blood.

The CDR3 region has the DNA TGCGCCAGCAGCCCTGGGACAGGGTCAGGCAACACCATATATTTT. The encoded protein is CASSPGTGSGNTIYF. The chain couples TRBV5-1 to TRBJ1-3, with 9 bases matching TRBD1. The CDR3 contains 15 residues. CDR1 and CDR2 from the germline V gene are SGHRS and YFSETQ. Germline trimming cut 4 bases from V and 7 bases from J; bases unmatched to any gene: 9.